Following are 28 T cell receptor beta chains from one sample sequenced in a study of blood T cell repertoires in COVID-19. Here immunoSEQ multiplex PCR was the method, and the copy in TCRdb shows in-frame clones only, minus some. The sample records about 330,000 clones, around 87% being singletons. Input material: peripheral blood. These receptors were taken from a woman in her 50s with active or convalescent COVID-19.

The chain is built from TRBV10-3 and TRBJ2-2, with 9 bases matching TRBD2. Germline assignment: CDR1 ENHRY and CDR2 SYGVKD. The CDR3 sequence is 19 residues long. The V gene end was trimmed by 4 bases and the J gene end by 2 bases; junction bases not matched to a gene: 14. The CDR3 reads CAISGPRGAAGGNTGELFF. In DNA, the CDR3 is TGTGCCATCAGTGGCCCTCGGGGAGCAGCGGGAGGAAACACCGGGGAGCTGTTTTTT.

Turning to this clone: This may be a read error, as it is one base from a much larger clone. This rearrangement joins TRBV11-2 to TRBJ1-1; no clear D. The germline gives CDR1 SGHAT, CDR2 FQNNGV. CDR3 length equals 13 residues. V lost 1 base and J 1 base, leaving 4 bases between the germline ends. The CDR3 region has the DNA TGTGCCAGCAGCTTAGGGGCGAACACTGAAGCTTTCTTT. Translated, it gives CASSLGANTEAFF.

The gene calls are TRBV6-2 or TRBV6-3 and TRBJ2-7, with D perhaps TRBD1 (6 bases). The CDR3 has 16 amino acids. CDR1 is MNHEY and CDR2 is SVGEGT in the germline V gene. Trimming left V 0 bases short and J 5 bases short, with 17 bases between. CDR3 protein: CASSYSSTGKAHEQYF. In DNA, the CDR3 is TGTGCCAGCAGTTACTCCTCCACAGGGAAAGCTCACGAGCAGTACTTC.

The chain links TRBV19 to TRBJ2-7, with 13 nucleotides matching TRBD2. Germline V lookup: CDR1 LNHDA, CDR2 SQIVND (reference sequence). This CDR3 has 17 residues. V lost 4 bases, J lost 4 bases, and 10 bases stayed unmatched. CDR3 DNA: TGTGCCAGTAGTACCCCTCCGGGACTAGCGGGACTGTACGAGCAGTACTTC. Translating it yields CASSTPPGLAGLYEQYF.

This chain links TRBV2 with TRBJ2-5; 7 nucleotides agree with TRBD1. The V and J ends lost 10 bases and 4 bases, in that order; junction bases with no gene match: 12. The CDR3 totals 14 residues. Germline V gene sequence: CDR1 SNHLY, CDR2 FYNNEI. CDR3 nucleotide sequence: TGTGCCACGCAAAGAACAGGGGAATCAGAGACCCAGTACTTC. It encodes CATQRTGESETQYF.

This chain links TRBV7-3 with TRBJ2-1, with D uncertain. This CDR3 spans 14 amino acids. V shed 2 bases and J shed 0 bases, with 5 bases lying between them. Germline V lookup: CDR1 SGHTA, CDR2 FQGTGA. This chain's CDR3 is CASSLGPSYNEQFF. The CDR3 DNA is TGTGCCAGCAGCTTAGGGCCCTCCTACAATGAGCAGTTCTTC.

The CDR3 sequence: CASSEDGTGLSGYTF. The CDR3 nucleotides read TGTGCCAGCAGTGAAGATGGGACAGGGCTCAGTGGCTACACCTTC. The chain recombines TRBV6-1 with TRBJ1-2; TRBD1 agrees at 9 bases. The CDR3 is 15 residues long. V lost 1 base, J lost 7 bases, and 7 bases stayed unmatched. Looked up from germline, CDR1 is MNHNS and CDR2 is SASEGT.

The chain has TRBV29-1 and TRBJ2-5, with TRBD1 matching 10 bases. This CDR3 has 13 amino acids. Germline CDR1 SQVTM, CDR2 ANQGSEA. V lost 7 bases and J lost 5; bases outside the gene matches: 7. The CDR3 nucleotides are TGCAGCGGCATGACAGGGGGCGCGGAGACCCAGTACTTC. Protein product: CSGMTGGAETQYF.

The genes are TRBV19 and TRBJ2-3; perhaps TRBD1 as D (6 bases). The germline gives CDR1 LNHDA, CDR2 SQIVND (reference sequence). The V end lost 5 bases, the J end lost 0 bases, and 12 bases lay between the germline ends. This CDR3 comprises 15 residues. DNA for the CDR3: TGTGCCAGTAGTGGAAGACAGGATAGCACAGATACGCAGTATTTT. Protein sequence: CASSGRQDSTDTQYF.

A single count supports this clone. The J gene is TRBJ1-5, the V gene TRBV6-2 or TRBV6-3; 10 bases are a match to TRBD1. CDR3 length equals 16 residues. The V gene end was trimmed by 2 bases and the J gene end by 4 bases; junction bases not matched to a gene: 5. Germline V gives CDR1 MNHEY, CDR2 SVGEGT. This chain's CDR3 is CASSYLPGQGNQPQHF. The DNA for the CDR3 is TGTGCCAGCAGTTACCTGCCGGGACAGGGGAATCAGCCCCAGCATTTT.

This clone has just one count. The chain couples TRBV9 to TRBJ1-1; D remains unclear. From germline, CDR1 is SGDLS and CDR2 YYNGEE. Trimming pared 0 bases from V and 5 bases from J, leaving 14 bases between. The CDR3 is made up of 15 amino acids. For the CDR3, the DNA is TGTGCCAGCAGCGTAGGTTACGTTACGGGTACTGAAGCTTTCTTT. It specifies CASSVGYVTGTEAFF.

This CDR3 is CSVETGGGYEQYF. Here the CDR3 DNA reads TGCAGCGTTGAGACAGGGGGCGGCTACGAGCAGTACTTC. The V call is TRBV29-1, the J call TRBJ2-7; 10 bases are a match to TRBD1. Germline V CDR1 and CDR2: SQVTM, ANQGSEA. V lost 3 bases to trimming and J lost 3 bases; unmatched junction nucleotides: 2. The CDR3 sequence is 13 residues long.

This rearrangement joins TRBV7-9 to TRBJ1-4, with D unclear. Germline CDR1 reads SEHNR; CDR2 reads FQNEAQ (reference sequence). CDR3 length: 16 amino acids. V was clipped by 8 bases and J by 2 bases, with 18 bases between them. The CDR3 sequence is CASGDPRLMTNEKLFF. CDR3 sequence (DNA): TGTGCCAGCGGAGACCCACGCCTCATGACTAATGAAAAACTGTTTTTT.

The chain recombines TRBV12-3 or TRBV12-4 with TRBJ2-1, with TRBD1 as a possible D gene (6 bases). V was trimmed by 4 bases and J by 8 bases, leaving 6 bases between them. There are 11 residues in the CDR3. CDR3 bases: TGTGCCAGCAGTTACAGGGATGAGCAGTTCTTC. It translates to CASSYRDEQFF.

This sequence joins TRBV5-1 and TRBJ2-7; 8 nucleotides agree with TRBD2. Germline V CDR1 and CDR2: SGHRS, YFSETQ. The trim removed 4 bases at V and 4 bases at J, leaving 10 bases unmatched. The length of the CDR3 is 15 residues. CDR3 amino acids: CASSPVAGPEYEQYF. CDR3 coding DNA: TGCGCCAGCAGCCCTGTAGCGGGACCAGAATACGAGCAGTACTTC.

The rearrangement links TRBV4-1 to TRBJ1-3; possibly TRBD1 for D (6 bases). Trimming took 5 bases from V and 0 from J, leaving 11 bases between them. Germline V lookup: CDR1 MGHRA, CDR2 YSYEKL. This CDR3 contains 15 residues. The DNA for the CDR3 is TGCGCCAGCAGCTATCCGGGACACTCTGGAAACACCATATATTTT. It is translated as CASSYPGHSGNTIYF.

V and J are TRBV3-1 (or the pseudogene TRBV3-2) and TRBJ1-1; D call uncertain. V was shortened by 6 bases and J by 1 base, with 15 bases between the two germline ends. The CDR3 contains 15 residues. The germline V gene encodes CDR1 LGHDT and CDR2 YNNKEL (reference sequence). The CDR3 region has the DNA TGTGCCAGCAGGGAGGGATACACCCCGAACACTGAAGCTTTCTTT. Protein sequence: CASREGYTPNTEAFF.

This sequence joins TRBV7-8 and TRBJ1-1; 11 bases line up with TRBD1. J gave up 4 bases and V 3 bases, and 4 bases lay outside the gene matches. CDR3 length: 15 amino acids. Germline V gene lookup returns CDR1 SGHVS and CDR2 FQNEAQ. The CDR3 nucleotides are TGTGCCAGCAGCTTGTGGACAGGGGGCGGCACTGAAGCTTTCTTT. This sequence encodes CASSLWTGGGTEAFF.

Concerning this clone: Other DNA sequences of this sample code for an identical CDR3. The chain has TRBV5-1 and TRBJ1-5; perhaps TRBD1 as D (5 bases). Germline V gene sequence: CDR1 SGHRS, CDR2 YFSETQ. Trimming shortened V by 0 bases and J by 2 bases, and 9 bases separated the two germline ends. This CDR3 region has 15 residues. CDR3 loop: CASSLGQGGNQPQHF. The CDR3 DNA is TGCGCCAGCAGCTTGGGGCAGGGCGGCAATCAGCCCCAGCATTTT.

This sequence joins TRBV6-5 and TRBJ2-1, with TRBD1 matching over 9 bases. The germline V gene has CDR1 MNHEY and CDR2 SVGAGI. The CDR3 runs to 15 residues. Losses at the gene ends were 6 bases for V and 4 bases for J; bases not matched to a gene: 7. CDR3 amino acids: CASSSGTGIYNEQFF. Written as DNA, the CDR3 is TGTGCCAGCAGCTCCGGGACAGGGATTTACAATGAGCAGTTCTTC.

The CDR3 DNA is TGTGCCAGTAGTCAGGGGCTGAATGGCTACACCTTC. Translated, it gives CASSQGLNGYTF. The chain carries TRBV19 and TRBJ1-2; D possibly corresponds to TRBD1 (6 bases). The CDR3 consists of 12 residues. Trimming took off 5 bases at V and 6 bases at J, with 10 bases between the two ends. The V gene's germline CDR1 is LNHDA and CDR2 SQIVND (reference sequence).

The rearrangement uses TRBV27 and TRBJ2-7; 7 nucleotides agree with TRBD2. V lost 2 bases and J lost 2; bases outside the gene matches: 6. This CDR3 has 15 residues. CDR1 and CDR2 (germline): MNHEY, SMNVEV (reference sequence). The CDR3 DNA follows: TGTGCCAGCAGTTTAAGTGGGGAGGGCACCTACGAGCAGTACTTC. Residues: CASSLSGEGTYEQYF.

V usage is TRBV28 and J usage is TRBJ2-1; 12 nucleotides agree with TRBD2. This CDR3 has 16 amino acids. The germline V gene encodes CDR1 MDHEN and CDR2 SYDVKM. The V gene end was trimmed by 4 bases and the J gene end by 5 bases; junction bases not matched to a gene: 6. Here the CDR3 reads CASSSLAGGPHNEQFF. CDR3 coding DNA: TGTGCCAGCAGTTCCCTAGCGGGAGGGCCACACAATGAGCAGTTCTTC.

In the case of this clone: Distinct nucleotide sequences in the sample also encode this CDR3. J is TRBJ2-5 and V is TRBV18; 7 bases align to TRBD1. Looked up from germline, CDR1 is KGHSH and CDR2 is LQKENI. This CDR3 region has 13 residues. V lost 4 bases, J lost 3 bases, and 2 bases stayed unmatched. The CDR3 sequence: CASSRGQEETQYF. The CDR3 DNA sequence: TGTGCCAGCTCACGAGGACAGGAAGAGACCCAGTACTTC.

The chain recombines TRBV7-2 with TRBJ1-2; TRBD1 matches at 9 bases. Germline CDR1 is SGHTA and CDR2 is FQGNSA. Germline trimming cut 1 base from V and 2 bases from J; bases unmatched to any gene: 2. The CDR3 runs 15 residues. CDR3 sequence reads: CASSLGGTGNYGYTF. CDR3 nucleotides: TGTGCCAGCAGCTTAGGTGGGACAGGGAACTATGGCTACACCTTC.

Points on this clone: The same CDR3 also results from other DNA sequences found in this sample. V gene TRBV5-1 combines with J gene TRBJ1-2, with 7 bases lining up with TRBD1. This CDR3 region has 14 residues. With V trimmed by 4 bases and J by 5 bases, 8 bases remained unmatched. Per germline, CDR1 SGHRS and CDR2 YFSETQ. The CDR3 loop is CASSLGQVGYGYTF. As DNA, the CDR3 is TGCGCCAGCAGCCTAGGACAGGTCGGGTATGGCTACACCTTC. Looking up the rest from reference TRBV5-1 and TRBJ1-2 gives the full variable domain: KAGVTQTPRYLIKTRGQQVTLSCSPISGHRSVSWYQQTPGQGLQFLFEYFSETQRNKGNFPGRFSGRQFSNSRSEMNVSTLELGDSALYLCASSLGQVGYGYTFGSGTRLTVV.

This clone was counted only a few times. The gene calls are TRBV18 and TRBJ2-7; tentative D call: TRBD1 (6 bases). The CDR3 is made up of 16 amino acids. Germline-derived CDR1 and CDR2 are KGHSH and LQKENI. V lost 3 bases to trimming and J lost 4 bases, with 19 bases between them. In DNA, the CDR3 is TGTGCCAGCTCACCGCGTTCGAACAGGGTACCTTACGAGCAGTACTTC. This gives the protein CASSPRSNRVPYEQYF.

This chain links TRBV30 with TRBJ1-2; D is possibly TRBD1 (5 bases). CDR1 and CDR2 from the germline V gene are GTSNPN and SVGIG (reference sequence). The CDR3 has 15 residues. The germline V and J ends were trimmed by 0 bases and 6 bases, with 17 bases remaining between them. CDR3 sequence (DNA): TGTGCCTGGAGTGTTCTGCTTAGGGGCGAGGATGGCTACACCTTC. Its translation is CAWSVLLRGEDGYTF.